Here is one T cell receptor (beta chain) with its context. No antigen is known for it. The Oncomine TCR Beta short-read assay was what sequenced the DNA obtained from cultured CD4+ T cells. TCRdb passed the PCR reads through MiXCR, listing each CDR3 protein once. The table includes over 7,500 distinct CDR3 sequences, approximately 70% detected once. This sample's treatment: approximately nine-day PBMC culture with coronavirus spike peptide pools or control peptides (ViraFEST assay). The data are from a study of vaccination and CD4 T cells after COVID-19. Germline CDR1 reads SNHLY; CDR2 reads FYNNEI. This CDR3 contains 15 residues. Trimming pared 8 bases from V and 6 bases from J, leaving 17 bases between.

The V call is TRBV2, the J call TRBJ1-6, with no clear D. The receptor's source is a human donor who had recovered from COVID-19. The sample consisted of CD4+ T cells from blood, cultured in vitro. CDR3 sequence: CASSGRSPINSPLHF. The DNA of the CDR3 is TGTGCCAGCTCGGGCCGGTCGCCGATTAATTCACCCCTCCACTTT.